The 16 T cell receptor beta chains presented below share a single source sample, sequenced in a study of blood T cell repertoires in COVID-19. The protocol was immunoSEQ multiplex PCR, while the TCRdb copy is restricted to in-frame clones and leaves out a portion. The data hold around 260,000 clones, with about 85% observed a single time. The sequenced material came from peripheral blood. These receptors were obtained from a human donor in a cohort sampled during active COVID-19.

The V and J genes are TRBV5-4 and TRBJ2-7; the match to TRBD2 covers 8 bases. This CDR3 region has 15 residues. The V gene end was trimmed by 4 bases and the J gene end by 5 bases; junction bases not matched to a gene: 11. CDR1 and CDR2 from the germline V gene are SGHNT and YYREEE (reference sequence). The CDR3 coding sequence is TGTGCCAGCAGCCTTAATCCGGGACTAGGAAACGAGCAGTACTTC. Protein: CASSLNPGLGNEQYF.

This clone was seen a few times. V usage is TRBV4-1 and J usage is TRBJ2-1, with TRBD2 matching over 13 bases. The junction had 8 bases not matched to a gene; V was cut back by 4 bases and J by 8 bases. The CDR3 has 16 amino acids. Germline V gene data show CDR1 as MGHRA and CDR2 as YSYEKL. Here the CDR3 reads CASSRTSGRAIDEQFF. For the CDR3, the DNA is TGCGCCAGCAGCCGAACTAGCGGGAGGGCCATTGATGAGCAGTTCTTC.

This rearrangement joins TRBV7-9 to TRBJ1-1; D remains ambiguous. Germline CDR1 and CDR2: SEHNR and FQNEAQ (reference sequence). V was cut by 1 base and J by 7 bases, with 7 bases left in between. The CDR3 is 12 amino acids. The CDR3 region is CASSLVTDEAFF. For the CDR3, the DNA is TGTGCCAGCAGCTTAGTCACAGATGAAGCTTTCTTT.

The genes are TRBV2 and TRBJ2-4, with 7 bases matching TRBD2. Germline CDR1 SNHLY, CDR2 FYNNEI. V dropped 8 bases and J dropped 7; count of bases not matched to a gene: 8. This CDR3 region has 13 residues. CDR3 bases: TGTGCCAGCTTGGGCGGGAGAGGGAACATTCAGTACTTC. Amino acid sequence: CASLGGRGNIQYF.

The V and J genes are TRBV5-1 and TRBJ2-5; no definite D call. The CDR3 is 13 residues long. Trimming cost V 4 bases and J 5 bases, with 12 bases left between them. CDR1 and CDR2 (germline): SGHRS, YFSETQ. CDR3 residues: CASSPQGVETQYF. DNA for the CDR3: TGCGCCAGCAGCCCACAAGGAGTTGAGACCCAGTACTTC.

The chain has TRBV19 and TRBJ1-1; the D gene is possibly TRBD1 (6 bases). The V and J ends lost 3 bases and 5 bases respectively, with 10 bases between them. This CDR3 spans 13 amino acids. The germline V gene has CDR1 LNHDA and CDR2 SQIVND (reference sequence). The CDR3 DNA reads TGTGCCAGTAGTATTCTGACAGGAACTGAAGCTTTCTTT. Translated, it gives CASSILTGTEAFF.

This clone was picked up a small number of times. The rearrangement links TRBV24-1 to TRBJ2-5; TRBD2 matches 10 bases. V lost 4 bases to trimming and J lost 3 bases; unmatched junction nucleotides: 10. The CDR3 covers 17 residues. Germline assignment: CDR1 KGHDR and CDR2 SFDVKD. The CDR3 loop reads CATSESRSGRLEETQYF. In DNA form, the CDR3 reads TGTGCCACCAGTGAATCACGTAGCGGGAGGCTTGAAGAGACCCAGTACTTC.

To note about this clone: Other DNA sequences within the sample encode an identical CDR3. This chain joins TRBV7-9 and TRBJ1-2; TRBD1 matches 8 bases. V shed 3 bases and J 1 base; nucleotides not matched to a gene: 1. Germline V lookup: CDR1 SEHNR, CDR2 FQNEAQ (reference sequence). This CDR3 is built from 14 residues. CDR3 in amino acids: CASSLTGVNYGYTF. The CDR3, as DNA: TGTGCCAGCAGCTTGACAGGGGTTAACTATGGCTACACCTTC. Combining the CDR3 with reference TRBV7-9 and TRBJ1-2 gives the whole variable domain DTGVSQNPRHKITKRGQNVTFRCDPISEHNRLYWYRQTLGQGPEFLTYFQNEAQLEKSRLLSDRFSAERPKGSFSTLEIQRTEQGDSAMYLCASSLTGVNYGYTFGSGTRLTVV.

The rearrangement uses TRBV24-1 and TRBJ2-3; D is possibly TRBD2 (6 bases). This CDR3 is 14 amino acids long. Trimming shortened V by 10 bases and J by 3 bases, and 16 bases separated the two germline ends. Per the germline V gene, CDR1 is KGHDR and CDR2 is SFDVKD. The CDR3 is CATSPARGTDTQYF. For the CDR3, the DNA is TGTGCCACATCCCCGGCCCGGGGGACAGATACGCAGTATTTT.

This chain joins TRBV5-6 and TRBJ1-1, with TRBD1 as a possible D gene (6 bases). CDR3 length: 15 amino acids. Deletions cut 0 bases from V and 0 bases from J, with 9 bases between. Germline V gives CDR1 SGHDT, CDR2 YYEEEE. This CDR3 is CASSLGGPMNTEAFF. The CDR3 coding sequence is TGTGCCAGCAGCTTGGGGGGGCCAATGAACACTGAAGCTTTCTTT.

The chain's CDR3 is CASSPLQGPTLYGYTF. CDR3 in DNA: TGTGCCAGCAGTCCCCTACAGGGCCCGACTCTCTATGGCTACACCTTC. This chain connects TRBV27 to TRBJ1-2; TRBD1 might be the D (6 bases). V was cut by 5 bases and J by 4 bases, with 20 bases left in between. Germline assignment: CDR1 MNHEY and CDR2 SMNVEV (reference sequence). The CDR3 contains 16 residues.

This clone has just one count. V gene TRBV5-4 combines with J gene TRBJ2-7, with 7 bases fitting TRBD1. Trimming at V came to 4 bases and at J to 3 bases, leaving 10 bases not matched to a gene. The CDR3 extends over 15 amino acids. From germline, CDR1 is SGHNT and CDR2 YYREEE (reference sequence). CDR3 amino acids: CASSPRQGRDYEQYF. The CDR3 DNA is TGTGCCAGCAGCCCCCGACAGGGCCGAGACTACGAGCAGTACTTC.

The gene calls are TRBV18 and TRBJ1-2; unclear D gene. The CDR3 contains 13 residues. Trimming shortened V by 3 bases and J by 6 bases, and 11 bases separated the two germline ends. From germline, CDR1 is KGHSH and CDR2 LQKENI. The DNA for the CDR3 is TGTGCCAGCTCACCTCAAGAGGATCATGGCTACACCTTC. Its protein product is CASSPQEDHGYTF.

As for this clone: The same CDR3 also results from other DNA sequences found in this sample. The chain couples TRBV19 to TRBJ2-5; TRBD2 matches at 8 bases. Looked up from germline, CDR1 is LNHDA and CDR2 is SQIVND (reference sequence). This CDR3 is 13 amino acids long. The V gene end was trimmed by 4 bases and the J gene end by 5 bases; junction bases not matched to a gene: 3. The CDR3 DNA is TGTGCCAGTAGTAAGACTAGCGCGGAGACCCAGTACTTC. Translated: CASSKTSAETQYF.

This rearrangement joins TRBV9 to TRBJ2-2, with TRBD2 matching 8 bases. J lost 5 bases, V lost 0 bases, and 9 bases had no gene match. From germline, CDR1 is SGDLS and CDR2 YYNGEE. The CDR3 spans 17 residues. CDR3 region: CASSVGIGRATTGELFF. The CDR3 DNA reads TGTGCCAGCAGCGTAGGGATCGGGAGGGCCACTACCGGGGAGCTGTTTTTT.

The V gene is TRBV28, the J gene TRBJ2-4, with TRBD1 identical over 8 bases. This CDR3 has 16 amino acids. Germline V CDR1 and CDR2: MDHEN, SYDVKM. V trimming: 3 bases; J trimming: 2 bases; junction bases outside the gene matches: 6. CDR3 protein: CASSLQGARTKNIQYF. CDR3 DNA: TGTGCCAGCAGTTTGCAGGGGGCGCGGACCAAAAACATTCAGTACTTC.